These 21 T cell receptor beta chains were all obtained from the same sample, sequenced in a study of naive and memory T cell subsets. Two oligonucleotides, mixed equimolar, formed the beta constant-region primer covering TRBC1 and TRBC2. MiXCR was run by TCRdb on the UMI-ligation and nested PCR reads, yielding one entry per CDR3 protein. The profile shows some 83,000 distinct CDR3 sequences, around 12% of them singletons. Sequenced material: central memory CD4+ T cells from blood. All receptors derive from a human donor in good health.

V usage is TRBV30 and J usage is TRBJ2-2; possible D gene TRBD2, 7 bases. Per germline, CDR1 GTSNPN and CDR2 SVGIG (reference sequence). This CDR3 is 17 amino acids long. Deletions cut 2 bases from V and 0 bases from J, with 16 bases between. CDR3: CAWSRGATGSNTGELFF. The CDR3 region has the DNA TGTGCCTGGAGTCGGGGGGCTACAGGGTCGAACACCGGGGAGCTGTTTTTT. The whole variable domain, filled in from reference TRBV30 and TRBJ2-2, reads SQTIHQWPATLVQPVGSPLSLECTVEGTSNPNLYWYRQAAGRGLQLLFYSVGIGQISSEVPQNLSASRPQDRQFILSSKKLLLSDSGFYLCAWSRGATGSNTGELFFGEGSRLTVL.

The CDR3 here is CASRAPGGRATGELFF. The CDR3, as DNA: TGTGCCAGCAGAGCCCCAGGCGGGAGGGCCACCGGGGAGCTGTTTTTT. The chain combines TRBV6-5 with TRBJ2-2; TRBD2 matches 9 bases. Per germline, CDR1 MNHEY and CDR2 SVGAGI. The CDR3 totals 16 residues. V lost 6 bases and J lost 4; bases outside the gene matches: 9.

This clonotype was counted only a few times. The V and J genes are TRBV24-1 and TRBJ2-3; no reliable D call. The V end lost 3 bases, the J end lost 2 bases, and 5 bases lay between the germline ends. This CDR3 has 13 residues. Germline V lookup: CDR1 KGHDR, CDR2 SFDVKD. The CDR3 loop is CATSDGPTDTQYF. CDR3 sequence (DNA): TGTGCCACCAGTGATGGACCCACAGATACGCAGTATTTT.

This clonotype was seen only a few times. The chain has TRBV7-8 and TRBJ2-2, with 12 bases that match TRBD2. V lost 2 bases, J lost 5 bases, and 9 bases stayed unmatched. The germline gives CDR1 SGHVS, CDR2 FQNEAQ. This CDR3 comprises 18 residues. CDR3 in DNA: TGTGCCAGCAGCTTATTTTCGGTCACTAGCGGGAGGACCGGGGAGCTGTTTTTT. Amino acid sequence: CASSLFSVTSGRTGELFF.

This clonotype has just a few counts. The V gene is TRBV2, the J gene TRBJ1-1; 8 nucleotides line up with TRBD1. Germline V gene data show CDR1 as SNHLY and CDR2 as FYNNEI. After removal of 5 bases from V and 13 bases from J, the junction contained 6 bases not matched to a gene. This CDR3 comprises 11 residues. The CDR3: CASSTGQGSFF. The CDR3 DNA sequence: TGTGCCAGCAGTACTGGACAGGGTAGTTTCTTT.

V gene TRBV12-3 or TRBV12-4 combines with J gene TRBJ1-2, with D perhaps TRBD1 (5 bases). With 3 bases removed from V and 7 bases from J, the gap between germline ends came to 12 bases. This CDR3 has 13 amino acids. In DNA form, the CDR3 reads TGTGCCAGCAGTTTCCAAGGGGCCTTTGGCTACACCTTC. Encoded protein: CASSFQGAFGYTF.

The CDR3 nucleotides read TGTGCCAGCAGTGAGAGCGGGAGTGACACAGATACGCAGTATTTT. Protein product: CASSESGSDTDTQYF. The chain joins TRBV28 to TRBJ2-3, with 8 bases aligning to TRBD2. The J segment lost 2 bases and the V segment lost 5 bases, leaving 6 bases of the junction unmatched. Germline V gives CDR1 MDHEN, CDR2 SYDVKM. CDR3 length equals 15 residues.

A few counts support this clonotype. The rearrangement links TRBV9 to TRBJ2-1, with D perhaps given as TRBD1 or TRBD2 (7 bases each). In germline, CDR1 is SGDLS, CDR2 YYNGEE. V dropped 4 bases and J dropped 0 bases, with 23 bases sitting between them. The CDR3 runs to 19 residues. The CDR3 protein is CASSPRGGRGRASYNEQFF. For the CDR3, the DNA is TGTGCCAGCAGCCCCCGGGGAGGGAGGGGGCGGGCCTCCTACAATGAGCAGTTCTTC.

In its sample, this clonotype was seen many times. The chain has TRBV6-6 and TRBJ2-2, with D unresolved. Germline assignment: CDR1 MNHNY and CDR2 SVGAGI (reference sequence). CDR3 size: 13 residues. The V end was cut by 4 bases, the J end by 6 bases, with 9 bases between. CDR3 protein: CASSLGWSGELFF. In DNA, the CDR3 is TGTGCCAGCAGTTTAGGGTGGTCCGGGGAGCTGTTTTTT.

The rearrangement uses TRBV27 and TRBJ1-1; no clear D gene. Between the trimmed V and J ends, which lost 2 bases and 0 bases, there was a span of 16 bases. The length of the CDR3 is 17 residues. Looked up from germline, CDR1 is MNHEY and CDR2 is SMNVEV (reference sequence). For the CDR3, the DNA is TGTGCCAGCAGTTTAACCTGGTCAAGAACTATGAACACTGAAGCTTTCTTT. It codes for CASSLTWSRTMNTEAFF.

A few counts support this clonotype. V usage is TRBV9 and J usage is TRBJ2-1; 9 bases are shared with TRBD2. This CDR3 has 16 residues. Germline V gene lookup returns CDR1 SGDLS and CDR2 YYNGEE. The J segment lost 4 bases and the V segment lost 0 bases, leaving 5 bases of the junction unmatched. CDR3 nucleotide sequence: TGTGCCAGCAGCGTAGGTAGCGGGAGCTGGTACAATGAGCAGTTCTTC. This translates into CASSVGSGSWYNEQFF.

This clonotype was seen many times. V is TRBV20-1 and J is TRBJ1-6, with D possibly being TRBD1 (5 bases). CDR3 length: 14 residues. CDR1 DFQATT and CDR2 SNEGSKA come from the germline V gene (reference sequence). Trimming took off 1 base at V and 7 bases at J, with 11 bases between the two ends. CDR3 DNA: TGCAGTGCTAGAGTAAGACAGCAGAATTCACCCCTCCACTTT. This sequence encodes CSARVRQQNSPLHF.

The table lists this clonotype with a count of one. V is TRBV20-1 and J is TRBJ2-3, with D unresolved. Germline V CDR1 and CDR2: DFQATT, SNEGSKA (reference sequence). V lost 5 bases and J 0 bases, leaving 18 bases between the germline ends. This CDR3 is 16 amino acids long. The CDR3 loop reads CSAPARARRSTDTQYF. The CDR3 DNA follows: TGCAGTGCTCCGGCTCGCGCGCGGAGAAGCACAGATACGCAGTATTTT.

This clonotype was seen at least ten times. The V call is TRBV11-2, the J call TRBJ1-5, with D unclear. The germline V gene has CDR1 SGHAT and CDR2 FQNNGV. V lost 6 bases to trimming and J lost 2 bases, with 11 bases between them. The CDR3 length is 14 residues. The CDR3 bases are TGTGCCAGCAGGGGAGGGTCGGGCAATCAGCCCCAGCATTTT. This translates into CASRGGSGNQPQHF.

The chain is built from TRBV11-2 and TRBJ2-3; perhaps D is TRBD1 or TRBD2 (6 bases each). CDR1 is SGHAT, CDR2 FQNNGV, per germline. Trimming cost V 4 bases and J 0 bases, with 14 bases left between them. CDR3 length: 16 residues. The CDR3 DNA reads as TGTGCCAGCAGCTCAGGGGACTTTCCTAGCACAGATACGCAGTATTTT. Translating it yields CASSSGDFPSTDTQYF.

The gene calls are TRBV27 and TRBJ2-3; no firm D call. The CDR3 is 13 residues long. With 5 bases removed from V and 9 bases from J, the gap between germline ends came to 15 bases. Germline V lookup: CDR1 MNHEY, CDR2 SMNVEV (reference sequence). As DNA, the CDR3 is TGTGCCAGCAGTGTTAGAGGAGTTGACACGCAGTATTTT. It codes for CASSVRGVDTQYF.

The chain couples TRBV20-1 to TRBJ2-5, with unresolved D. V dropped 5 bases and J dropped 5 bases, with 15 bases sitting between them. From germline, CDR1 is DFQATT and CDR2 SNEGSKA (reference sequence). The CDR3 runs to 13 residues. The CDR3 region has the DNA TGCAGTGCTGAGACCCAGCTCGATGAGACCCAGTACTTC. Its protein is CSAETQLDETQYF.

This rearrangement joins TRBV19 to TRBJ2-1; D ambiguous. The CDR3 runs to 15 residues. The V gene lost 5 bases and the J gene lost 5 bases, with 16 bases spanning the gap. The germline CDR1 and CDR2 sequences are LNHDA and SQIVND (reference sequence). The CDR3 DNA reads TGTGCCAGTAGTTATGGACGGATGCCCAACAATGAGCAGTTCTTC. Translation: CASSYGRMPNNEQFF.

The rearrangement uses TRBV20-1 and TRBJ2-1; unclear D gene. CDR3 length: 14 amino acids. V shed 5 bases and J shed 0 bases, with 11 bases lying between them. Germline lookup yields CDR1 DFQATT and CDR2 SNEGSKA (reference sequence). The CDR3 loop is CSARIISSYNEQFF. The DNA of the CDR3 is TGCAGTGCTCGCATTATAAGCTCCTACAATGAGCAGTTCTTC.

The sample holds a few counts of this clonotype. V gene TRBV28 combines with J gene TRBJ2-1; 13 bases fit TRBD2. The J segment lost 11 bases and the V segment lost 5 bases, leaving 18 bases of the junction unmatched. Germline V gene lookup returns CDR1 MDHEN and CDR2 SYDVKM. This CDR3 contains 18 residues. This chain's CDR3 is CASSPTGTSGVVTEKQFF. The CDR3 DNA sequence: TGTGCCAGCAGTCCAACCGGGACTAGCGGGGTTGTTACCGAGAAGCAGTTCTTC. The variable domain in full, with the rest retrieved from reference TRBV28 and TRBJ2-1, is DVKVTQSSRYLVKRTGEKVFLECVQDMDHENMFWYRQDPGLGLRLIYFSYDVKMKEKGDIPEGYSVSREKKERFSLILESASTNQTSMYLCASSPTGTSGVVTEKQFFGPGTRLTVL.

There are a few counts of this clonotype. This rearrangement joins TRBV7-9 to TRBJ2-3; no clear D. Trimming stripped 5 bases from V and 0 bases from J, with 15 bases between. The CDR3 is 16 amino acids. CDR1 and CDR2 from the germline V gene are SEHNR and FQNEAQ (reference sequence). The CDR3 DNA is TGTGCCAGCAGCATTAAGGACGGACGAAGCACAGATACGCAGTATTTT. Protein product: CASSIKDGRSTDTQYF.